This entry lists 9 T cell receptor beta chains sequenced from one sample in a study of shared clonotypes between healthy human individuals. Assay: immunoSEQ multiplex PCR; the TCRdb copy retains only in-frame clones and omits some. The sample yields around 700,000 clones, 55% to 75% seen once. The sequenced sample consisted of memory CD4+ T cells sorted from blood. Subset: CD45RA-negative fraction. The receptor source for this set is a woman in her 30s in good health.

The V and J genes are TRBV5-1 and TRBJ1-5, with TRBD1 identical over 8 bases. The length of the CDR3 is 14 residues. CDR1 is SGHRS, CDR2 YFSETQ, per germline. J gave up 5 bases and V 4 bases, and 5 bases lay outside the gene matches. CDR3 nucleotides: TGCGCCAGCAGCCCGACAGGGGCCGATCAGCCCCAGCATTTT. Its protein product is CASSPTGADQPQHF.

The DNA of the CDR3 is TGCAGCGCAGGGGGGCCTGGAGGGACAGATACGCAGTATTTT. This translates into CSAGGPGGTDTQYF. The chain employs TRBV29-1 and TRBJ2-3, with D tentatively TRBD1 (7 bases). The CDR3 contains 14 residues. Germline CDR1 SQVTM, CDR2 ANQGSEA. Trimming stripped 7 bases from V and 3 bases from J, with 17 bases between.

In this sample, this clone turned up a few times. The chain joins TRBV2 to TRBJ1-1, with D possibly matching TRBD1 (6 bases). The CDR3 loop spans 13 amino acids. Germline V gene lookup returns CDR1 SNHLY and CDR2 FYNNEI. Trimming shortened V by 9 bases and J by 4 bases, and 15 bases separated the two germline ends. The CDR3: CASTKQGRTEAFF. CDR3 DNA: TGTGCCAGTACCAAACAGGGTCGCACTGAAGCTTTCTTT.

A few counts support this clone. The chain has TRBV11-2 and TRBJ2-7; D might be TRBD1 or TRBD2, each matching 5 bases. CDR3 length: 16 residues. Germline V gene data show CDR1 as SGHAT and CDR2 as FQNNGV. The V and J ends lost 2 bases and 2 bases respectively, with 16 bases between them. This CDR3 reads CASSLSGTATAYEQYF. CDR3 bases: TGTGCCAGCAGCTTATCCGGGACGGCTACCGCCTACGAGCAGTACTTC.

Only one count was recorded for this clone. The chain carries TRBV28 and TRBJ2-7, with D possibly being TRBD1 (6 bases). In germline, CDR1 is MDHEN, CDR2 SYDVKM. The CDR3 has 14 amino acids. V lost 7 bases and J lost 5, with 18 bases in between. CDR3 in amino acids: CASTAPGEINEQYF. The CDR3, as DNA: TGTGCCAGCACCGCCCCAGGGGAAATAAACGAGCAGTACTTC.

This clone was recorded once. V and J are TRBV5-1 and TRBJ1-1, with D uncertain. Germline V CDR1 and CDR2: SGHRS, YFSETQ. CDR3 length: 14 residues. V was pared by 0 bases and J by 4 bases, with 10 bases between. Here the CDR3 reads CASSLAVEGTEAFF. The CDR3 nucleotides are TGCGCCAGCAGCTTGGCGGTCGAGGGCACTGAAGCTTTCTTT.

The chain combines TRBV4-1 with TRBJ1-2; possibly TRBD1 for D (5 bases). CDR3 size: 14 residues. Germline V CDR1 and CDR2: MGHRA, YSYEKL. V lost 1 base and J 7 bases, leaving 13 bases between the germline ends. The CDR3 bases are TGCGCCAGCAGCCAAGTAGGGGAACGCCGTGGCTACACCTTC. It is translated as CASSQVGERRGYTF.

The J gene is TRBJ2-3, the V gene TRBV4-1; TRBD1 matches at 8 bases. CDR3 length: 21 residues. CDR1 and CDR2 from the germline V gene are MGHRA and YSYEKL. The V segment lost 4 bases and the J segment 2 bases; nucleotides outside the gene matches: 23. CDR3 sequence reads: CASSPQHRTGTAIAPTDTQYF. The CDR3 DNA reads as TGCGCCAGCAGCCCCCAACACAGGACAGGGACCGCTATCGCCCCCACAGATACGCAGTATTTT.

This rearrangement joins TRBV7-9 to TRBJ1-1; 9 nucleotides match TRBD1. Germline V CDR1 and CDR2: SEHNR, FQNEAQ (reference sequence). Trimming removed 7 bases from V and 1 base from J; junction bases left unmatched: 7. The CDR3 has 15 amino acids. In DNA, the CDR3 is TGTGCCAGCAACCCGGGACAGGGATCGAACACTGAAGCTTTCTTT. The encoded protein is CASNPGQGSNTEAFF.